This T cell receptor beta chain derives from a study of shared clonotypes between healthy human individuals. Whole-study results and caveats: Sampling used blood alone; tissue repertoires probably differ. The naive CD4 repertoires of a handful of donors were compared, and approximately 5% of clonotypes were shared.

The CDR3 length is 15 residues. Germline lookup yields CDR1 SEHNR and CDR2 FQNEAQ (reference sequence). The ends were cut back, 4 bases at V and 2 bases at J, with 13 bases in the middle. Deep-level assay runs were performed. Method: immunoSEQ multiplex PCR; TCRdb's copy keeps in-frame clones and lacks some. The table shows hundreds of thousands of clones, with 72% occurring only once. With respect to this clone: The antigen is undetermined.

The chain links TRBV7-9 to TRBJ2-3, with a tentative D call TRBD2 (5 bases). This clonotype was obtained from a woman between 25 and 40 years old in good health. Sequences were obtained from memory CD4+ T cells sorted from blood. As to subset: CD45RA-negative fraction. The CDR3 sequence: CASSYGEIYTDTQYF. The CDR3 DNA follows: TGTGCCAGCAGCTACGGGGAGATTTACACAGATACGCAGTATTTT.